The clone carrying this TCR beta chain has just a few counts. The antigen is unknown. The V end was cut by 7 bases, the J end by 5 bases, with 11 bases between. The CDR3 is 12 residues long. Germline V gene lookup returns CDR1 LGHNT and CDR2 FRNRAP. TCRdb independently ran MiXCR on the 5' RACE reads; one entry per CDR3 protein. The sample lists around 100,000 distinct CDR3 sequences; 15% to 20% were seen once. This sample was included in a study of early T cells in non-severe SARS-CoV-2 infection. Overall study context: Bulk RNA isolated from unsorted whole blood underwent sequencing; chains were not paired.

Findings and caveats of the study: Lookups in VDJdb leaned toward anti-spike CD8 responses and missed private and CD4 specificities.

The rearrangement links TRBV12-5 to TRBJ1-1, with D uncertain. The sequenced sample was whole blood. The TCR sequence derives from an adult who was a healthcare worker with PCR-confirmed SARS-CoV-2 infection or an uninfected control (not recorded which). The CDR3 coding sequence is TGTGCTAGTGCCCTAGGCAGTACTGAAGCTTTCTTT. Translated: CASALGSTEAFF.